The clone carrying this TCR delta chain was seen a handful of times. This sample stems from a study of gamma-delta chains in newborns, infants, children. Study as a whole: Microbial exposure reportedly drives polyclonal innate γδ T cell expansion after birth.

The CDR3 totals 18 residues. V shed 4 bases and J 4 bases; nucleotides not matched to a gene: 24. Germline assignment: CDR1 TVYSNPD and CDR2 GDNSRS (reference sequence). With CATT, TCRdb re-called clones from the reads. The sample gives 15,000 or so delta-chain clones, 7.3% of which show up once; 20% to 25% is in the top ten. The receptor was isolated from a child who was a newborn, infant or young child, either healthy, febrile or measles-vaccinated (not recorded which). The chain has TRDV3 and TRDJ1; the match to TRDD3 covers 7 bases. Material: blood. In DNA form, the CDR3 reads TGTGCCTCCCCCCTTCAACCTATGGGGGAATTCGGCAGCGATAAACTCATCTTT. It translates to CASPLQPMGEFGSDKLIF. The variable domain in full, with the rest retrieved from reference TRDV3 and TRDJ1, is CDKVTQSSPDQTVASGSEVVLLCTYDTVYSNPDLFWYRIRPDYSFQFVFYGDNSRSEGADFTQGRFSVKHILTQKAFHLVISPVRTEDSATYYCASPLQPMGEFGSDKLIFGKGTRVTVEP.